The rows below give T cell receptor beta chains drawn from one sample of a study of T cell repertoires in cytomegalovirus infection. TCRdb re-called the reads with MiXCR, one entry per CDR3 protein. The profile shows under 800,000 distinct CDR3 sequences, 24% of them singletons. Sequenced sample: CD8+ T cells from PBMCs. These TCRs come from a human donor in good health (CMV status not recorded). Some clones in this sample may be carry-over from other donors' samples. The CDR3 runs from the conserved cysteine through the conserved F or W. The D gene is left open where the match is weak. The size of a clone is reported for some rows only, either as once, few or many, or as a class for expanded clones.

d_gene: TRBD1
abundance: .
j_gene: TRBJ2-5
v_gene: TRBV10-3
CDR3nt: TGTGCCATCAAGCAGGGGGAACGGAGCGCGGTGCGGGAGACCCAGTACTTC
CDR3aa: CAIKQGERSAVRETQYF

d_gene: .
abundance: many
j_gene: TRBJ2-3
v_gene: TRBV4-1
CDR3nt: TGCGCCAGCAGCCAAGATTGGGATCCGAGGGGGGATACGCAGTATTTT
CDR3aa: CASSQDWDPRGDTQYF

d_gene: TRBD1
abundance: once
j_gene: TRBJ2-5
v_gene: TRBV5-1
CDR3nt: TGCGCCAGCAGCTTGTTTGAAACCACAGGGGGTCGAGAGACCCAGTACTTC
CDR3aa: CASSLFETTGGRETQYF

d_gene: .
abundance: .
j_gene: TRBJ1-1
v_gene: TRBV20-1
CDR3nt: TGCAGTGCTAAGGGCGCGGGGGGAGGATTCATGAACACTGAAGCTTTCTTT
CDR3aa: CSAKGAGGGFMNTEAFF

d_gene: .
abundance: many
j_gene: TRBJ1-5
v_gene: TRBV7-9
CDR3nt: TGTGCCAGCAGCTTGAAAAATTCGGGGGCGGGGCCGGATCAGCCCCAGCATTTT
CDR3aa: CASSLKNSGAGPDQPQHF

d_gene: .
abundance: many
j_gene: TRBJ1-1
v_gene: TRBV7-3
CDR3nt: TGTGCCAGCAGCCTGTATGGGGAGGACACTGAAGCTTTCTTT
CDR3aa: CASSLYGEDTEAFF

d_gene: .
abundance: few
j_gene: TRBJ2-2
v_gene: TRBV29-1
CDR3nt: TGCAGCGTTGTTGGACTCGGGCCGAACACCGGGGAGCTGTTTTTT
CDR3aa: CSVVGLGPNTGELFF

d_gene: .
abundance: many
j_gene: TRBJ2-2
v_gene: TRBV7-2
CDR3nt: TGTGCCAGCAGCTTAAATGGGCCTATGGGCACCGGGGAGCTGTTTTTT
CDR3aa: CASSLNGPMGTGELFF

d_gene: .
abundance: few
j_gene: TRBJ2-4
v_gene: TRBV2
CDR3nt: TGTGCCAGCGCCCCCAAAAACATTCAGTACTTC
CDR3aa: CASAPKNIQYF

d_gene: .
abundance: few
j_gene: TRBJ1-2
v_gene: TRBV7-9
CDR3nt: TGTGCCAGCAGCTTAGCTGGAACTTTCGGGTCGAGCTATGGCTACACCTTC
CDR3aa: CASSLAGTFGSSYGYTF

d_gene: .
abundance: few
j_gene: TRBJ1-2
v_gene: TRBV25-1
CDR3nt: TGTGCCAGCAGTGGACCCCGGAGGGGATTAGGGAGCTATGGCTACACCTTC
CDR3aa: CASSGPRRGLGSYGYTF

d_gene: .
abundance: .
j_gene: TRBJ1-1
v_gene: TRBV7-3
CDR3nt: TGTGCCAGCAGCCTCCCCGGGACGGCGAACACTGAAGCTTTCTTT
CDR3aa: CASSLPGTANTEAFF

d_gene: .
abundance: .
j_gene: TRBJ1-6
v_gene: TRBV27
CDR3nt: TGTGCCAGCACGCCCGCAGGGGAATTCACCCTCCACTTT
CDR3aa: CASTPAGEFTLHF

d_gene: TRBD1
abundance: few
j_gene: TRBJ1-1
v_gene: TRBV29-1
CDR3nt: TGCAGCGTTGAAGTACAGGGGGCTTACACTGAAGCTTTCTTT
CDR3aa: CSVEVQGAYTEAFF